This record concerns one T cell receptor (beta chain) sequence. Antigen unknown. Individuals with ophthalmopathy presented a Clinical Activity Score of at least 3, a NOSPECS grade of at least 4 and a duration under 3 months. The junction had 10 bases not matched to a gene; V was cut back by 3 bases and J by 6 bases. Germline V lookup: CDR1 SGHRS, CDR2 YFSETQ. This CDR3 spans 16 amino acids. Researchers amplified the TCR beta CDR3 regions from RNA transcripts. Using the HTBI primer set, a first-round RT-PCR was run on the TCR CDR3. TCRdb analysed the multiplex PCR reads with MiXCR anew, one entry per CDR3 protein. The data hold hundreds of thousands of distinct CDR3 sequences, with nearly 20% observed a single time. The data were obtained in a study of T cells in Graves' hyperthyroidism and ophthalmopathy. Findings of the study overall: Stable hyperthyroidism and ophthalmopathy were separated using 13 V-J signatures. Before onset, by a median of approximately 6.8 months, the model predicted ophthalmopathy.

The sequenced sample was blood. The receptor was derived from a man in his forties with Graves' ophthalmopathy. The J gene is TRBJ2-3, the V gene TRBV5-1; 10 bases match TRBD2. For the CDR3, the DNA is TGCGCCAGCAGCTCAGGTTTAGCGGGAGGTATGGATACGCAGTATTTT. Its translation: CASSSGLAGGMDTQYF.